This T cell receptor (beta chain) was identified in a study of shared clonotypes between healthy human individuals. The method was immunoSEQ multiplex PCR; TCRdb's version includes in-frame clones alone and lacks a portion of them. The repertoire holds around 340,000 clones, with over 70% as singletons. Germline V gene sequence: CDR1 MNHNY, CDR2 SVGAGI (reference sequence). The CDR3 has 12 amino acids. V lost 11 bases, J lost 4 bases, and 5 bases stayed unmatched. The rearrangement uses TRBV6-6 and TRBJ2-1; TRBD2 matches at 7 bases. This receptor was identified in a man aged 30-40 years in good health. Material: memory CD4+ T cells sorted from blood. The subset here: CD45RA-negative fraction. The DNA of the CDR3 is TGTGCCGTAGCGGGCCCTTACAATGAGCAGTTCTTC. This sequence encodes CAVAGPYNEQFF.